Shown below are 26 T cell receptor beta chains from a single sample sequenced in a study of T cell responses to AZD1222 COVID-19 vaccine. Data came from immunoSEQ multiplex PCR; TCRdb stores just in-frame clones and leaves some out. In the table there are roughly 79,000 clones, approximately 80% of which are singletons. The sample was peripheral blood, taken on day 0 of AZD1222 vaccination. The receptors originated from an adult in good health.

The V and J genes are TRBV24-1 and TRBJ2-1, with 11 bases matching TRBD1. There are 20 residues in the CDR3. Germline lookup yields CDR1 KGHDR and CDR2 SFDVKD. V gave up 4 bases and J gave up 7 bases; unmatched junction bases: 20. This CDR3 is CATSDRLGIPGQGAWNEQFF. CDR3 coding DNA: TGTGCCACCAGTGACCGATTAGGGATTCCCGGACAGGGGGCTTGGAATGAGCAGTTCTTC.

V gene TRBV20-1 combines with J gene TRBJ2-7; D is uncertain. The V end was cut by 3 bases, the J end by 1 base, with 4 bases between. The germline gives CDR1 DFQATT, CDR2 SNEGSKA (reference sequence). The CDR3 has 11 amino acids. The CDR3 DNA sequence: TGCAGTGCTAGTCGATCCTACGAGCAGTACTTC. It codes for CSASRSYEQYF.

This clone appeared a single time. The CDR3 reads CASSITYEQYF. The DNA of the CDR3 is TGTGCCAGCAGCATCACCTACGAGCAGTACTTC. The V gene is TRBV7-2, the J gene TRBJ2-7, with D unclear. V lost 5 bases and J 2 bases, leaving 4 bases between the germline ends. The germline CDR1 and CDR2 sequences are SGHTA and FQGNSA. The CDR3 runs 11 residues.

The genes are TRBV6-5 and TRBJ1-5; 7 bases match TRBD1. This CDR3 is 16 amino acids long. Per germline, CDR1 MNHEY and CDR2 SVGAGI. V lost 0 bases, J lost 3 bases, and 5 bases stayed unmatched. CDR3 coding DNA: TGTGCCAGCAGTTACTCACAGGGGCTAGACAATCAGCCCCAGCATTTT. Residues: CASSYSQGLDNQPQHF.

This sequence joins TRBV5-1 and TRBJ1-1, with a tentative D call TRBD1 (6 bases). The germline V gene encodes CDR1 SGHRS and CDR2 YFSETQ. V was cut by 4 bases and J by 3 bases, with 13 bases left in between. The CDR3 spans 14 residues. Written as DNA, the CDR3 is TGCGCCAGCAGCCCCGAGGGGGGGTACACTGAAGCTTTCTTT. The encoded protein is CASSPEGGYTEAFF.

The chain recombines TRBV28 with TRBJ1-2; tentative D call: TRBD1 (6 bases). CDR1 and CDR2 (germline): MDHEN, SYDVKM. V gave up 6 bases and J gave up 8 bases, with 22 bases separating them. The CDR3 extends over 15 amino acids. The CDR3 DNA sequence: TGTGCCAGCAGCCCCCGGGACATAGCGTTAGGGGGCTACACCTTC. Amino acids: CASSPRDIALGGYTF.

The rearrangement joins TRBV12-3 or TRBV12-4 to TRBJ2-7; D remains unclear. The CDR3 length is 12 residues. V lost 3 bases, J lost 4 bases, and 7 bases lay in between. The chain's CDR3 is CASSFSGYEQYF. CDR3 sequence (DNA): TGTGCCAGCAGTTTTTCAGGATACGAGCAGTACTTC.

This clone occurred a few times. The CDR3, as DNA: TGCGCCAGCAGTCCTCGAGGGGGTGAAGCTTTCTTT. It translates to CASSPRGGEAFF. The genes are TRBV5-1 and TRBJ1-1; possibly TRBD1 for D (6 bases). The CDR3 totals 12 residues. Deletions cut 5 bases from V and 7 bases from J, with 12 bases between. CDR1 is SGHRS and CDR2 is YFSETQ in the germline V gene.

This chain uses TRBV7-8 with TRBJ1-4; D is undetermined. This CDR3 has 14 residues. Trimming pared 2 bases from V and 8 bases from J, leaving 12 bases between. Per the germline V gene, CDR1 is SGHVS and CDR2 is FQNEAQ. CDR3: CASSLRRVGEKLFF. CDR3 DNA: TGTGCCAGCAGCTTACGAAGGGTTGGGGAAAAACTGTTTTTT.

The V gene is TRBV3-1 (or the pseudogene TRBV3-2), the J gene TRBJ2-2; 8 bases align to TRBD1. V shed 3 bases, J shed 4 bases, and the junction held 10 bases outside the gene matches. CDR1 and CDR2 from the germline V gene are LGHDT and YNNKEL (reference sequence). There are 17 residues in the CDR3. The CDR3 protein is CASSQAGTGLRTGELFF. CDR3 sequence (DNA): TGTGCCAGCAGCCAGGCCGGGACAGGCCTCCGCACCGGGGAGCTGTTTTTT.

The chain is built from TRBV7-9 and TRBJ2-1, with 13 bases fitting TRBD2. Trimming cost V 4 bases and J 6 bases; bases outside gene matches: 9. Germline assignment: CDR1 SEHNR and CDR2 FQNEAQ (reference sequence). The CDR3 runs to 17 residues. In DNA, the CDR3 is TGTGCCAGCAGCTCGACGACGACTAGCGGGAGGATCAATGAGCAGTTCTTC. Protein: CASSSTTTSGRINEQFF. The full variable domain, its missing parts supplied by reference TRBV7-9 and TRBJ2-1, is DTGVSQNPRHKITKRGQNVTFRCDPISEHNRLYWYRQTLGQGPEFLTYFQNEAQLEKSRLLSDRFSAERPKGSFSTLEIQRTEQGDSAMYLCASSSTTTSGRINEQFFGPGTRLTVL.

In its sample, this clone was seen a few times. J is TRBJ2-2 and V is TRBV7-2; D unclear. The CDR3 totals 14 residues. The ends were cut back, 1 base at V and 4 bases at J, with 7 bases in the middle. CDR1 is SGHTA and CDR2 is FQGNSA in the germline V gene. CDR3 nucleotides: TGTGCCAGCAGCTTAGGGGTCTTCACCGGGGAGCTGTTTTTT. Protein product: CASSLGVFTGELFF.

V usage is TRBV28 and J usage is TRBJ2-1; 11 nucleotides agree with TRBD2. Germline values: CDR1 MDHEN, CDR2 SYDVKM. V lost 8 bases, J lost 3 bases, and 9 bases stayed unmatched. This CDR3 is built from 16 residues. CDR3 sequence reads: CASQGLAAINYNEQFF. The CDR3 nucleotides are TGTGCCAGCCAGGGACTAGCGGCTATCAACTACAATGAGCAGTTCTTC.

The V call is TRBV12-3 or TRBV12-4, the J call TRBJ2-3; the D call may be TRBD1 or TRBD2 (5 bases each). This CDR3 is 13 amino acids long. Trimming pared 7 bases from V and 0 bases from J, leaving 8 bases between. The CDR3 here is CASTRDSTDTQYF. The CDR3 bases are TGTGCCAGCACCAGGGACAGCACAGATACGCAGTATTTT.

V and J are TRBV5-1 and TRBJ1-1, with a possible D match to TRBD1 (5 bases). V lost 0 bases to trimming and J lost 2 bases, with 11 bases between them. This CDR3 spans 15 amino acids. The germline V gene has CDR1 SGHRS and CDR2 YFSETQ. In DNA, the CDR3 is TGCGCCAGCAGCTTGGAAATTAGGGGAAACACTGAAGCTTTCTTT. Residues: CASSLEIRGNTEAFF.

The gene calls are TRBV19 and TRBJ2-5; either TRBD1 or TRBD2 may fit D (6 bases each). This CDR3 contains 17 residues. The V end was cut by 4 bases, the J end by 2 bases, with 20 bases between. Germline-derived CDR1 and CDR2 are LNHDA and SQIVND (reference sequence). CDR3 coding DNA: TGTGCCAGTAGTACTCCTGGCCGGGGGCTCTTGCAAGAGACCCAGTACTTC. Protein: CASSTPGRGLLQETQYF.

The chain is built from TRBV29-1 and TRBJ1-5; D gene ambiguous. The CDR3 has 14 amino acids. The germline gives CDR1 SQVTM, CDR2 ANQGSEA. Trimming pared 7 bases from V and 4 bases from J, leaving 17 bases between. CDR3 residues: CSASQGLLNQPQHF. The DNA of the CDR3 is TGCAGCGCGTCCCAAGGGCTACTAAATCAGCCCCAGCATTTT. Looking up the rest from reference TRBV29-1 and TRBJ1-5 gives the full variable domain: SAVISQKPSRDICQRGTSLTIQCQVDSQVTMMFWYRQQPGQSLTLIATANQGSEATYESGFVIDKFPISRPNLTFSTLTVSNMSPEDSSIYLCSASQGLLNQPQHFGDGTRLSIL.

This clone was observed once. The gene calls are TRBV9 and TRBJ1-4, with 9 nucleotides matching TRBD1. CDR1 is SGDLS, CDR2 YYNGEE, per germline. The CDR3 has 16 amino acids. The V segment lost 4 bases and the J segment 2 bases; nucleotides outside the gene matches: 6. The CDR3 is CASSPRTGATNEKLFF. The CDR3, as DNA: TGTGCCAGCAGCCCCCGGACAGGGGCTACTAATGAAAAACTGTTTTTT.

The gene calls are TRBV5-1 and TRBJ2-1, with a possible D match to TRBD2 (6 bases). From germline, CDR1 is SGHRS and CDR2 YFSETQ. Trimming took 2 bases from V and 1 from J, leaving 10 bases between them. There are 15 residues in the CDR3. The CDR3 spells CASSFGGNSYNEQFF. CDR3 sequence (DNA): TGCGCCAGCAGCTTTGGAGGGAATTCCTACAATGAGCAGTTCTTC.

This clone has a single count. This rearrangement joins TRBV10-3 to TRBJ1-6, with D perhaps matching TRBD1 (5 bases). CDR3 length: 16 residues. Looked up from germline, CDR1 is ENHRY and CDR2 is SYGVKD. V lost 1 base to trimming and J lost 4 bases, with 11 bases between them. The CDR3 spells CAISELGGTYNSPLHF. The CDR3 bases are TGTGCCATCAGTGAGTTGGGCGGGACTTATAATTCACCCCTCCACTTT.

V usage is TRBV6-5 and J usage is TRBJ2-3; no reliable D call. Germline values: CDR1 MNHEY, CDR2 SVGAGI. This CDR3 is 15 amino acids long. V lost 0 bases, J lost 4 bases, and 11 bases lay in between. The CDR3 protein is CASSYSGHEADTQYF. CDR3 nucleotides: TGTGCCAGCAGTTACTCGGGCCACGAGGCAGATACGCAGTATTTT.

The chain links TRBV5-1 to TRBJ1-1; D might be TRBD1 (5 bases). V lost 4 bases and J lost 0, with 16 bases in between. The germline gives CDR1 SGHRS, CDR2 YFSETQ. There are 16 residues in the CDR3. The CDR3 DNA is TGCGCCAGCAGCATTGGTTATGGGGCCCTGAACACTGAAGCTTTCTTT. Encoded protein: CASSIGYGALNTEAFF.

This rearrangement joins TRBV6-5 to TRBJ2-1; D might be TRBD2 (6 bases). Germline V gene lookup returns CDR1 MNHEY and CDR2 SVGAGI. The CDR3 is 14 residues long. V lost 7 bases, J lost 5 bases, and 15 bases lay in between. The CDR3 DNA is TGTGCCAGCATACGACTAGGGAATCACAATGAGCAGTTCTTC. This sequence encodes CASIRLGNHNEQFF.

J is TRBJ1-2 and V is TRBV10-2, with unresolved D. Per the germline V gene, CDR1 is WSHSY and CDR2 is SAAADI. This CDR3 spans 13 amino acids. Trimming took 2 bases from V and 8 from J, leaving 12 bases between them. The CDR3 DNA reads TGCGCCAGCAGTGAGACCTCAACTGGAGGCTACACCTTC. It yields the protein CASSETSTGGYTF.

This chain connects TRBV28 to TRBJ1-3; D unresolved. The CDR3 runs to 14 residues. V was clipped by 6 bases and J by 2 bases, with 11 bases between them. Germline values: CDR1 MDHEN, CDR2 SYDVKM. The CDR3 sequence is CASRLPGTGNTIYF. The DNA of the CDR3 is TGTGCCAGCAGATTGCCGGGAACTGGAAACACCATATATTTT.

The V call is TRBV7-2, the J call TRBJ2-1; 10 positions agree with TRBD2. Germline V gives CDR1 SGHTA, CDR2 FQGNSA. Trimming at V came to 5 bases and at J to 5 bases, leaving 6 bases not matched to a gene. This CDR3 has 15 amino acids. The CDR3 DNA is TGTGCCAGCAGCCCGGGACTAGCGTACAACAATGAGCAGTTCTTC. It translates to CASSPGLAYNNEQFF.